This is a list of T cell receptor beta chains from one sample in a study of blood T cell repertoires in COVID-19. Repertoires were generated with immunoSEQ multiplex PCR, while TCRdb's copy carries only in-frame clones and drops some. The sample yields about 270,000 clones, 83% seen once. The sample comprised peripheral blood. The origin of the receptors is a woman aged 45-59 years who had recovered from COVID-19. Both conserved end residues are trimmed from each CDR3. D genes are given only for firm matches.

d_gene	len	v_gene	j_gene	CDR3aa
TRBD2	14	TRBV7-2	TRBJ2-5	ASSLALAGGVETQY
TRBD2	15	TRBV4-3	TRBJ2-1	ASSQDWLAGTNNEQF
TRBD1	12	TRBV5-1	TRBJ1-2	ASSLVTGENGYT
TRBD1	13	TRBV3-1/TRBV3-2	TRBJ1-6	ASSQEARGNSPLH
TRBD1	11	TRBV28	TRBJ1-2	ASTSQGRHGYT
TRBD2	14	TRBV7-8	TRBJ2-1	ASSPWTSGSNNEQF
TRBD2	13	TRBV28	TRBJ2-7	ASSSPASGIYEQY
NA	11	TRBV28	TRBJ2-1	ASSPFQYNEQF
NA	13	TRBV28	TRBJ1-3	ASSTRARSGNTIY
NA	13	TRBV5-1	TRBJ2-7	ASSPRPGPSYEQY
TRBD2	14	TRBV7-9	TRBJ2-2	ASSFARGGPTGELF
TRBD1	14	TRBV7-2	TRBJ1-2	ASSSRAGTGVGGYT
NA	11	TRBV7-2	TRBJ2-7	ASSLGASGEQY
NA	17	TRBV3-1/TRBV3-2	TRBJ2-1	ASSQNTPDRPYTGREQF
TRBD2	16	TRBV28	TRBJ2-4	ASSLPGGAALAKNIQY
TRBD1	12	TRBV7-9	TRBJ1-2	ASSLGGQIYGYT
TRBD2	14	TRBV6-2/TRBV6-3	TRBJ2-1	ASSHGLAGVRNEQF
TRBD1	12	TRBV28	TRBJ2-7	ASDAGTGGYEQY
NA	15	TRBV6-2/TRBV6-3	TRBJ1-1	ASSYVAGWMRNTEAF
TRBD2	13	TRBV7-3	TRBJ2-3	ASSLLAGPTDTQY
NA	10	TRBV19	TRBJ2-7	ASSSGVYEQY
TRBD1	16	TRBV15	TRBJ1-5	ATSRDLGTAGGNQPQH
TRBD1	13	TRBV28	TRBJ2-7	ASSSPTGYSYEQY
NA	10	TRBV5-1	TRBJ1-4	ASSLGQEKLF
NA	13	TRBV20-1	TRBJ1-6	SASGHRLTYSPLH
NA	13	TRBV25-1	TRBJ2-1	ASSEPGSGHNEQF
NA	10	TRBV28	TRBJ2-3	ASSTDTDTQY
NA	15	TRBV4-1	TRBJ1-1	ASSHPLSRGMNTEAF
TRBD2	12	TRBV19	TRBJ2-3	ASKSPGLPGTQY
NA	9	TRBV20-1	TRBJ2-1	SASRVERQF
NA	10	TRBV21-1	TRBJ1-1	ASSKVGPWAF
NA	12	TRBV27	TRBJ1-2	ASSSRQAYYGYT
NA	10	TRBV7-2	TRBJ1-2	ASSLGSYGYT
TRBD1	12	TRBV7-8	TRBJ1-1	ASSTGQGAVEAF
TRBD1	13	TRBV28	TRBJ2-7	ASSRIGTGYYEQY
NA	11	TRBV27	TRBJ2-1	ASSFRVYNEQF